In its sample, the clone carrying this TCR beta chain was seen a few times. This entry belongs to a study of cytomegalovirus exposure and HLA in healthy donors. Study-wide context: Falling in the Caucasian-associated ancestry cluster were about 80% of 300 to 500 genotyped donors.

Donors were nominally healthy when sampled, though unrecorded immune exposures were likely. The germline V and J ends were trimmed by 3 bases and 5 bases, with 16 bases remaining between them. In germline, CDR1 is LNHDA, CDR2 SQIVND (reference sequence). The CDR3 consists of 15 residues. Primers for the PCR totalled 60 Vbeta and 13 Jbeta. Sequencing used immunoSEQ multiplex PCR; TCRdb keeps in-frame clones, though not all of them. The sample lists under 55,000 clones, about three quarters seen once, with about 3% in the top ten. The chain has TRBV19 and TRBJ1-2; a possible D gene is TRBD1 (6 bases). The sequenced sample was PBMCs. The clonotype comes from a man between 18 and 29 years old in good health and CMV-seronegative. The CDR3: CASSISGGSRYGYTF. The CDR3 DNA reads TGTGCCAGTAGTATTTCGGGGGGCTCGCGATATGGCTACACCTTC.